This record covers a single T cell receptor (beta chain). Its antigen is unidentified. Allogeneic regulatory or mature dendritic cells were co-cultured for 5 days with CFSE-labeled sorted T cells at 1:10. The assay was immunoSEQ multiplex PCR, and TCRdb's table has in-frame clones only and misses some. This sample carries about 3,500 clones, 59% of them seen once, and the ten largest clones take approximately 22%. The data originate from a study of regulatory dendritic cells for organ transplantation. In germline, CDR1 is LGHNA, CDR2 YNFKEQ. The CDR3 loop spans 14 amino acids. J was trimmed by 3 bases and V by 1 base; bases with no gene match: 3.

Sequenced input: memory CD8+ T cells from blood cultured with dendritic cells. Subset of the sample: CD45RO+ memory T cells. This clonotype was sampled from a human donor in good health. This chain joins TRBV4-2 and TRBJ2-7; 7 nucleotides align to TRBD2. This CDR3 is CASSQGRGSYEQYF. The DNA of the CDR3 is TGTGCCAGCAGCCAAGGGCGGGGGAGCTACGAGCAGTACTTC.